The present T cell receptor beta chain was sequenced within a study of blood T cells in healthy people across ages. The use of a sample-barcoded 5' primer and a J-beta primer mix characterized a second PCR of 7 to 11 cycles. In TCRdb, the 5' RACE reads were re-called with MiXCR into one record per CDR3 protein. The repertoire holds 790,000 or so distinct CDR3 sequences, about half seen once, with around a sixth in the top ten. This clonotype came up many times. The source of this sequence is a man older than 75 in good health. The source material was blood.

The CDR3 nucleotides are TGTGCCAGCAGTAGAGGACTAGCGGGAGGATACAATGAGCAGTTCTTC. This sequence encodes CASSRGLAGGYNEQFF. The chain links TRBV28 to TRBJ2-1; 14 nucleotides agree with TRBD2. The ends lost 5 bases at V and 4 bases at J; junction bases unmatched: 4. The CDR3 is 16 amino acids. The V gene's germline CDR1 is MDHEN and CDR2 SYDVKM.